This T cell receptor (beta chain) is from a study of monozygotic twins with inflammatory bowel disease. Study results and caveats: Differences in immunosuppressive treatment may have been a source of added variability in patient repertoires. IBD patients displayed reduced TCRbeta diversity (inverse Simpson) when set against healthy co-twins.

About this clonotype itself: Its antigen is undetermined.

PCR of TCRalpha and TCRbeta cDNA was nested, with two rounds of about 17 and 10 cycles. For each CDR3 protein, TCRdb gives one entry from its re-call of the 5' RACE reads, without DNA. In total, the table holds hundreds of thousands of distinct CDR3 sequences. CDR3 length: 15 residues. Germline loops: CDR1 LGHNA, CDR2 YSLEER. Staff drew an approximately 2.3 ml blood sample from each donor. The J gene is TRBJ2-7, the V gene TRBV4-3; the D gene TCRdb calls, TRBD1, cannot be checked with no DNA. The TCR was taken from a human donor with ulcerative colitis or Crohn's disease, or a healthy co-twin of an affected twin (not recorded which). Sequenced input: blood. Here the CDR3 reads CASSQERTDDYEQYF.